One T cell receptor (beta chain) is described in this entry. No antigen is known for it. The entry originates in a study of T cell responses to AZD1222 COVID-19 vaccine. General study results and limits: Just a handful of people given AZD1222 tested seropositive at baseline. Two AZD1222 administrations were followed by greater Spike-specific TCR breadth and depth. The donor group comprised mostly white British people and more females; the analysis possibly underestimated clonal diversity.

Recipients boosted at about 4 weeks or about 12 weeks are pooled. This CDR3 region has 12 residues. V lost 4 bases and J 8 bases, leaving 8 bases between the germline ends. The repertoire was sequenced with immunoSEQ multiplex PCR; TCRdb's copy has only in-frame clones and lacks some. The sample includes approximately 120,000 clones, approximately 88% seen only once; the top ten take more than 5.5%. This clonotype was sampled from an adult who received the AZD1222 COVID-19 vaccine. The sequences come from peripheral blood, collected 28 days after the second AZD1222 dose. The chain is built from TRBV12-3 or TRBV12-4 and TRBJ1-4; possibly TRBD1 for D (5 bases). The CDR3 loop is CASSSREEKLFF. CDR3 sequence (DNA): TGTGCCAGCAGTTCCAGGGAAGAAAAACTGTTTTTT.